What follows are 16 T cell receptor beta chains derived from one specimen sequenced in a study of neurological immune-mediated disorders. TCRdb re-analysed the 5' RACE reads in MiXCR, keeping a single row per CDR3 protein. The repertoire holds 30,000 to 45,000 distinct CDR3 sequences, with more than 9% as singletons. Sequencing was performed on CD4+ T cells from blood. These TCRs come from a woman in her thirties with HTLV-1-associated myelopathy (HAM/TSP).

This clonotype was seen at least ten times. This chain joins TRBV5-1 and TRBJ2-1; D is perhaps TRBD2 (6 bases). Trimming removed 1 base at V and 3 bases at J, with 11 bases between. Germline CDR1 is SGHRS and CDR2 is YFSETQ. This CDR3 comprises 15 residues. CDR3 protein: CASSLLGTHYNEQFF. In DNA form, the CDR3 reads TGCGCCAGCAGCTTGTTGGGGACTCACTACAATGAGCAGTTCTTC.

This rearrangement joins TRBV7-6 to TRBJ1-3; D might be TRBD1 (5 bases). The V gene's germline CDR1 is SGHVS and CDR2 FNYEAQ. V dropped 0 bases and J dropped 2 bases, with 17 bases sitting between them. This CDR3 is built from 18 residues. CDR3 sequence (DNA): TGTGCCAGCAGCTTAGCGCGCGGAGGGACTTCTACTGGAAACACCATATATTTT. Protein product: CASSLARGGTSTGNTIYF.

There are many counts of this clonotype. The V call is TRBV12-3 or TRBV12-4, the J call TRBJ1-6, with D hard to call. V was shortened by 3 bases and J by 8 bases, with 11 bases between the two germline ends. This CDR3 has 14 amino acids. CDR3 protein: CASSLFSGDSPLHF. The CDR3 DNA reads TGTGCCAGCAGTTTGTTCTCCGGGGATTCACCCCTCCACTTT.

The chain employs TRBV6-6 and TRBJ2-1; 7 bases are shared with TRBD2. The CDR3 has 11 residues. The V and J ends lost 8 bases and 7 bases, in that order; junction bases with no gene match: 2. Germline lookup yields CDR1 MNHNY and CDR2 SVGAGI (reference sequence). CDR3 bases: TGTGCCAGCTTGGGGGGGAATGAGCAGTTCTTC. It codes for CASLGGNEQFF.

The table lists this clonotype with many counts. The chain is built from TRBV20-1 and TRBJ1-1, with a weak D call TRBD1 (5 bases). Trimming pared 6 bases from V and 2 bases from J, leaving 13 bases between. There are 13 residues in the CDR3. Germline CDR1 DFQATT, CDR2 SNEGSKA (reference sequence). CDR3: CSAPSTVNTEAFF. CDR3 nucleotides: TGCAGTGCCCCGTCGACAGTTAACACTGAAGCTTTCTTT.

This clonotype came up many times. The rearrangement uses TRBV5-6 and TRBJ2-3; no clear D. This CDR3 is built from 12 residues. Trimming removed 2 bases from V and 5 bases from J, with 6 bases in between. CDR1 and CDR2 (germline): SGHDT, YYEEEE. The CDR3 nucleotides are TGTGCCAGCAGCTTTATAGGAGATACGCAGTATTTT. Translation: CASSFIGDTQYF.

This clonotype was seen at least ten times. V gene TRBV29-1 combines with J gene TRBJ1-2, with unresolved D. Germline values: CDR1 SQVTM, CDR2 ANQGSEA. V was pared by 4 bases and J by 8 bases, with 17 bases between. The CDR3 is 13 amino acids. This chain's CDR3 is CSVVRQKGDGYTF. The CDR3 coding sequence is TGCAGCGTTGTGCGGCAAAAGGGAGACGGCTACACCTTC. Full variable domain (rest looked up from reference TRBV29-1 and TRBJ1-2): SAVISQKPSRDICQRGTSLTIQCQVDSQVTMMFWYRQQPGQSLTLIATANQGSEATYESGFVIDKFPISRPNLTFSTLTVSNMSPEDSSIYLCSVVRQKGDGYTFGSGTRLTVV.

To note about this clonotype: Its ends do not fully match the called genes, so a read error is possible. The rearrangement links TRBV3-1 to TRBJ1-2; the match to TRBD1 covers 10 bases. CDR3 length: 16 amino acids. From germline, CDR1 is LGHDT and CDR2 YNNKEL (reference sequence). This chain's CDR3 is CVSSQVRTGGNYGYTF. CDR3 bases: TGTGTCAGCAGTCAAGTGCGGACAGGGGGTAACTATGGCTACACCTTC.

This sequence joins TRBV5-1 and TRBJ2-5; D remains ambiguous. The CDR3 is 14 residues long. Germline lookup yields CDR1 SGHRS and CDR2 YFSETQ. Trimming took 2 bases from V and 1 from J, leaving 9 bases between them. The CDR3 region is CASSLEAAQETQYF. The CDR3 region has the DNA TGCGCCAGCAGCTTAGAGGCAGCCCAAGAGACCCAGTACTTC.

Many counts were recorded for this clonotype. The V call is TRBV3-1, the J call TRBJ1-1; a possible D gene is TRBD1 (5 bases). The length of the CDR3 is 17 residues. Germline V gene sequence: CDR1 LGHDT, CDR2 YNNKEL (reference sequence). V dropped 4 bases and J dropped 1 base, with 19 bases sitting between them. The CDR3 sequence is CASSRRKQGVRNTEAFF. The CDR3 DNA follows: TGTGCCAGCAGCCGAAGGAAGCAGGGCGTGAGGAACACTGAAGCTTTCTTT.

This chain connects TRBV29-1 to TRBJ1-2; D may be TRBD1 (5 bases). There are 12 residues in the CDR3. Trimming pared 3 bases from V and 3 bases from J, leaving 8 bases between. CDR1 is SQVTM and CDR2 is ANQGSEA in the germline V gene. CDR3 sequence reads: CSVDTGHYGYTF. The CDR3 nucleotides are TGCAGCGTTGACACAGGACACTATGGCTACACCTTC.

Ten or more counts support this clonotype. The J gene is TRBJ1-2, the V gene TRBV6-5, with D possibly matching TRBD1 (6 bases). The CDR3 is 15 residues long. V was pared by 3 bases and J by 7 bases, with 18 bases between. Germline CDR1 and CDR2: MNHEY and SVGAGI. Written as DNA, the CDR3 is TGTGCCAGCAGTTATTCCGATACAGGGTTCAGTGGCTACACCTTC. Amino acid sequence: CASSYSDTGFSGYTF.

This clonotype occurred many times. For the CDR3, the DNA is TGTGCCAGCAGCGTAGCGGCATTGAACACTGAAGCTTTCTTT. Its protein is CASSVAALNTEAFF. This chain uses TRBV9 with TRBJ1-1; D is ambiguous. There are 14 residues in the CDR3. Germline values: CDR1 SGDLS, CDR2 YYNGEE. V was cut by 0 bases and J by 0 bases, with 6 bases left in between.

This clonotype was observed at least ten times. The V and J genes are TRBV5-1 and TRBJ1-1; 8 bases are a match to TRBD1. The germline V gene encodes CDR1 SGHRS and CDR2 YFSETQ. This CDR3 has 14 residues. J lost 0 bases, V lost 4 bases, and 2 bases had no gene match. DNA of the CDR3: TGCGCCAGCAGCCAGGGGGCTATGAACACTGAAGCTTTCTTT. Protein: CASSQGAMNTEAFF.

This clonotype was observed many times. The chain recombines TRBV20-1 with TRBJ2-1; D not certain. Germline V lookup: CDR1 DFQATT, CDR2 SNEGSKA (reference sequence). V lost 3 bases and J lost 2, with 11 bases in between. The CDR3 covers 14 residues. The CDR3 sequence: CSARDRNPYNEQFF. For the CDR3, the DNA is TGCAGTGCTAGGGACCGCAACCCCTACAATGAGCAGTTCTTC.

In its sample, this clonotype was seen many times. This sequence joins TRBV5-6 and TRBJ2-3; perhaps TRBD1 as D (5 bases). Trimming took off 1 base at V and 0 bases at J, with 15 bases between the two ends. This CDR3 has 17 residues. The germline gives CDR1 SGHDT, CDR2 YYEEEE. The CDR3 DNA follows: TGTGCCAGCAGCTTGCTCCTGACAGAGGCTAGCACAGATACGCAGTATTTT. This translates into CASSLLLTEASTDTQYF.